A selection of T cell receptor beta chains follows, all from one sample in a study of metastatic and nonmetastatic thyroid tumors. TCRdb re-clonotyped the PCR reads through MiXCR. The sample shows 30,000 to 35,000 clones, approximately 31% of them seen only once. The specimen was tumor tissue. Source of these receptors: a female donor with papillary thyroid cancer or a benign thyroid nodule (not recorded which). Some clones in this sample may be carry-over from other donors' samples. CDR3s include the opening cysteine and the closing phenylalanine or tryptophan. Fields, in order: V gene, D gene, clone size, J gene, CDR3 length, CDR3 protein, CDR3 DNA. A D gene is named only where the DNA matches it firmly. Clone size is shown for a subset of rows, as once, few, many or a class of expanded clone.

v_call: TRBV7-2
d_call: -
clone_size: few
j_call: TRBJ1-2
cdr3_length: 13
cdr3_aa: CASSWDSVTGYTF
cdr3_nt: TGTGCCAGCAGCTGGGATTCAGTTACCGGCTACACCTTC

v_call: TRBV5-1
d_call: -
clone_size: -
j_call: TRBJ1-3
cdr3_length: 15
cdr3_aa: CASSLNPQNGNTIYF
cdr3_nt: TGCGCCAGCAGCTTGAACCCCCAGAATGGAAACACCATATATTTT

v_call: TRBV9
d_call: TRBD2
clone_size: -
j_call: TRBJ2-7
cdr3_length: 15
cdr3_aa: CASSVDGRSSYEQYF
cdr3_nt: TGTGCCAGCAGCGTAGACGGGAGGAGCTCCTACGAGCAGTACTTC

v_call: TRBV6-4
d_call: TRBD2
clone_size: few
j_call: TRBJ2-1
cdr3_length: 14
cdr3_aa: CASSPGLAANEQFF
cdr3_nt: TGTGCCAGCAGCCCGGGACTAGCGGCGAATGAGCAGTTCTTC

v_call: TRBV28
d_call: TRBD2
clone_size: few
j_call: TRBJ2-5
cdr3_length: 16
cdr3_aa: CASSLGGSGGQETQYF
cdr3_nt: TGTGCCAGCAGTTTGGGAGGTAGCGGGGGACAAGAGACCCAGTACTTC

v_call: TRBV20-1
d_call: TRBD2
clone_size: -
j_call: TRBJ2-5
cdr3_length: 17
cdr3_aa: CSARNLFGVAGGETQYF
cdr3_nt: TGCAGTGCTAGAAATCTCTTCGGGGTAGCGGGAGGGGAGACCCAGTACTTC

v_call: TRBV7-2
d_call: -
clone_size: -
j_call: TRBJ1-2
cdr3_length: 15
cdr3_aa: CASSLVQGVSMGYTF
cdr3_nt: TGTGCCAGCAGCTTAGTGCAGGGCGTCTCTATGGGCTACACCTTC

v_call: TRBV25-1
d_call: TRBD1
clone_size: medium-sized
j_call: TRBJ1-4
cdr3_length: 15
cdr3_aa: CASTPRQGPNEKLFF
cdr3_nt: TGTGCCAGCACCCCTAGACAGGGACCTAATGAAAAACTGTTTTTT

v_call: TRBV6-2/TRBV6-3
d_call: -
clone_size: few
j_call: TRBJ2-5
cdr3_length: 14
cdr3_aa: CASSYGQEGETQYF
cdr3_nt: TGTGCCAGCAGTTACGGACAGGAGGGAGAGACCCAGTACTTC

v_call: TRBV28
d_call: TRBD1
clone_size: few
j_call: TRBJ2-3
cdr3_length: 17
cdr3_aa: CASSSDRTGKGTDTQYF
cdr3_nt: TGTGCCAGCAGTTCCGACAGGACAGGCAAGGGCACAGATACGCAGTATTTT

v_call: TRBV6-1
d_call: -
clone_size: -
j_call: TRBJ2-7
cdr3_length: 13
cdr3_aa: CASSVGESYEQYF
cdr3_nt: TGTGCCAGCAGTGTGGGGGAATCCTACGAGCAGTACTTC

v_call: TRBV6-2/TRBV6-3
d_call: -
clone_size: -
j_call: TRBJ1-1
cdr3_length: 15
cdr3_aa: CASSYDQGMNTEAFF
cdr3_nt: TGTGCCAGCAGTTACGATCAAGGGATGAACACTGAAGCTTTCTTT

v_call: TRBV6-1
d_call: -
clone_size: few
j_call: TRBJ1-3
cdr3_length: 14
cdr3_aa: CASIKDSSGNTIYF
cdr3_nt: TGTGCCAGCATCAAGGACAGCTCCGGAAACACCATATATTTT

v_call: TRBV6-1
d_call: TRBD1
clone_size: few
j_call: TRBJ2-1
cdr3_length: 16
cdr3_aa: CASSVTGTGGLNEQFF
cdr3_nt: TGTGCCAGCAGTGTAACCGGGACAGGGGGTTTGAATGAGCAGTTCTTC

v_call: TRBV6-2/TRBV6-3
d_call: TRBD1
clone_size: -
j_call: TRBJ2-7
cdr3_length: 14
cdr3_aa: CASRMDRASYEQYF
cdr3_nt: TGTGCCAGCAGAATGGACAGGGCTTCCTACGAGCAGTACTTC

v_call: TRBV5-5
d_call: -
clone_size: -
j_call: TRBJ2-3
cdr3_length: 15
cdr3_aa: CASSLAGQNTDTQYF
cdr3_nt: TGTGCCAGCAGCTTGGCCGGGCAGAACACAGATACGCAGTATTTT

v_call: TRBV18
d_call: -
clone_size: -
j_call: TRBJ1-2
cdr3_length: 12
cdr3_aa: CASSEGNYGYTF
cdr3_nt: TGTGCCAGCTCAGAGGGGAACTATGGCTACACCTTC

v_call: TRBV28
d_call: -
clone_size: few
j_call: TRBJ2-7
cdr3_length: 13
cdr3_aa: CASSSYSAHEQYF
cdr3_nt: TGTGCCAGCAGTTCTTACAGTGCCCACGAGCAGTACTTC

v_call: TRBV10-1
d_call: TRBD1
clone_size: -
j_call: TRBJ2-2
cdr3_length: 14
cdr3_aa: CAIATGDNTGELFF
cdr3_nt: TGTGCCATCGCGACAGGGGACAACACCGGGGAGCTGTTTTTT

v_call: TRBV6-1
d_call: -
clone_size: -
j_call: TRBJ1-1
cdr3_length: 15
cdr3_aa: CASSASFTGGTEAFF
cdr3_nt: TGTGCCAGCAGTGCGTCTTTTACAGGAGGCACTGAAGCTTTCTTT

v_call: TRBV7-8
d_call: -
clone_size: -
j_call: TRBJ1-6
cdr3_length: 17
cdr3_aa: CASSLRGAGRPNSPLHF
cdr3_nt: TGTGCCAGCAGCTTAAGGGGGGCGGGTCGTCCGAATTCACCCCTCCACTTT

v_call: TRBV6-1
d_call: TRBD1
clone_size: -
j_call: TRBJ1-2
cdr3_length: 13
cdr3_aa: CASRQGAYYGYTF
cdr3_nt: TGTGCCAGCAGACAGGGGGCGTACTATGGCTACACCTTC

v_call: TRBV20-1
d_call: -
clone_size: -
j_call: TRBJ1-2
cdr3_length: 12
cdr3_aa: CSAGARGDGYTF
cdr3_nt: TGCAGTGCTGGAGCCAGGGGTGATGGCTACACCTTC

v_call: TRBV2
d_call: TRBD1
clone_size: few
j_call: TRBJ1-6
cdr3_length: 14
cdr3_aa: CASSLQGVDSPLHF
cdr3_nt: TGTGCCAGCAGCCTACAGGGGGTGGATTCACCCCTCCACTTT

v_call: TRBV6-4
d_call: -
clone_size: few
j_call: TRBJ2-6
cdr3_length: 15
cdr3_aa: CASSDSLSGANVLTF
cdr3_nt: TGTGCCAGCAGTGACTCACTCTCTGGGGCCAACGTCCTGACTTTC

v_call: TRBV12-3/TRBV12-4
d_call: -
clone_size: few
j_call: TRBJ2-7
cdr3_length: 14
cdr3_aa: CASRETGPNYEQYF
cdr3_nt: TGTGCCAGCAGAGAGACAGGACCGAACTACGAGCAGTACTTC

v_call: TRBV28
d_call: -
clone_size: few
j_call: TRBJ1-2
cdr3_length: 14
cdr3_aa: CASSHGQPGGGYTF
cdr3_nt: TGTGCCAGCAGCCACGGACAGCCGGGGGGTGGCTACACCTTC

v_call: TRBV6-4
d_call: TRBD2
clone_size: -
j_call: TRBJ2-1
cdr3_length: 15
cdr3_aa: CASSRLAGGLNEQFF
cdr3_nt: TGTGCCAGCAGTAGACTAGCGGGAGGGCTAAATGAGCAGTTCTTC

v_call: TRBV11-1
d_call: TRBD1
clone_size: -
j_call: TRBJ2-3
cdr3_length: 16
cdr3_aa: CASHAQGALSTDTQYF
cdr3_nt: TGTGCCAGCCATGCCCAGGGGGCCTTGAGCACAGATACGCAGTATTTT

v_call: TRBV6-2/TRBV6-3
d_call: -
clone_size: -
j_call: TRBJ1-1
cdr3_length: 14
cdr3_aa: CASSYGGGSTEAFF
cdr3_nt: TGTGCCAGCAGTTACGGGGGGGGGTCCACTGAAGCTTTCTTT

v_call: TRBV3-1
d_call: -
clone_size: once
j_call: TRBJ2-5
cdr3_length: 13
cdr3_aa: CASSPLRQGTQYF
cdr3_nt: TGTGCCAGCAGCCCCTTACGGCAGGGGACCCAGTACTTC

v_call: TRBV6-1
d_call: TRBD1
clone_size: few
j_call: TRBJ2-5
cdr3_length: 16
cdr3_aa: CATSTVDRGLQETQYF
cdr3_nt: TGTGCCACCTCCACGGTCGACAGGGGACTTCAAGAGACCCAGTACTTC

v_call: TRBV12-3/TRBV12-4
d_call: -
clone_size: few
j_call: TRBJ1-2
cdr3_length: 11
cdr3_aa: CASSLGYGYTF
cdr3_nt: TGTGCCAGCAGTTTAGGGTATGGCTACACCTTC

v_call: TRBV11-2
d_call: -
clone_size: -
j_call: TRBJ1-2
cdr3_length: 15
cdr3_aa: CASSLEGSGYYGYTF
cdr3_nt: TGTGCCAGCAGCTTAGAGGGCTCCGGTTACTATGGCTACACCTTC

v_call: TRBV6-5
d_call: TRBD2
clone_size: -
j_call: TRBJ2-7
cdr3_length: 14
cdr3_aa: CASSYERESYEQYF
cdr3_nt: TGTGCCAGCAGTTACGAGCGGGAGTCGTATGAGCAGTACTTC